Shown below are 24 T cell receptor beta chains from a single sample sequenced in a study of early T cells in non-severe SARS-CoV-2 infection. One entry per CDR3 protein, called by TCRdb with MiXCR from the 5' RACE reads. Of under 40,000 distinct CDR3 sequences detected, roughly 6% appear once; the ten largest clones hold 5% to 7%. The material sequenced was whole blood. These receptors came from an adult who was a healthcare worker with PCR-confirmed SARS-CoV-2 infection or an uninfected control (not recorded which).

This clonotype was observed at least ten times. This rearrangement joins TRBV5-5 to TRBJ2-5; D possibly corresponds to TRBD2 (7 bases). Germline CDR1 SGHKS, CDR2 YYEKEE (reference sequence). This CDR3 is built from 17 residues. Trimming removed 3 bases at V and 5 bases at J, with 23 bases between. This CDR3 reads CASSSAHTQQGGETQYF. The CDR3 bases are TGTGCCAGCAGCTCGGCCCATACTCAACAGGGAGGGGAGACCCAGTACTTC.

The chain uses TRBV2 and TRBJ2-1; D is possibly TRBD1 or TRBD2 (5 bases each). Trimming pared 6 bases from V and 8 bases from J, leaving 17 bases between. Looked up from germline, CDR1 is SNHLY and CDR2 is FYNNEI. This CDR3 region has 14 residues. For the CDR3, the DNA is TGTGCCAGCAGACTCCGGGACCGCTGGTATGAGCAGTTCTTC. Translated: CASRLRDRWYEQFF.

The rearrangement uses TRBV20-1 and TRBJ2-1; 12 nucleotides agree with TRBD2. Losses at the gene ends were 6 bases for V and 6 bases for J; bases not matched to a gene: 6. CDR1 is DFQATT, CDR2 SNEGSKA, per germline (reference sequence). This CDR3 has 14 residues. This chain's CDR3 is CSAKMTSGSNEQFF. The CDR3 nucleotides are TGCAGTGCCAAAATGACTAGCGGGAGCAATGAGCAGTTCTTC.

The chain has TRBV7-9 and TRBJ2-7; D is uncertain. Trimming pared 6 bases from V and 4 bases from J, leaving 10 bases between. The V gene's germline CDR1 is SEHNR and CDR2 FQNEAQ (reference sequence). The CDR3 covers 12 residues. The CDR3 DNA sequence: TGTGCCAGCAGAAAAGACAATTACGAGCAGTACTTC. Translation gives CASRKDNYEQYF. Full variable domain (remainder filled in from reference TRBV7-9 and TRBJ2-7): DTGVSQNPRHKITKRGQNVTFRCDPISEHNRLYWYRQTLGQGPEFLTYFQNEAQLEKSRLLSDRFSAERPKGSFSTLEIQRTEQGDSAMYLCASRKDNYEQYFGPGTRLTVT.

In its sample, this clonotype was seen many times. The chain couples TRBV7-9 to TRBJ2-1, with a possible D match to TRBD1 (5 bases). Germline loops: CDR1 SEHNR, CDR2 FQNEAQ (reference sequence). With 5 bases removed from V and 10 bases from J, the gap between germline ends came to 15 bases. The CDR3 has 13 amino acids. CDR3 bases: TGTGCCAGCAGCCACACCAGGGTAAACGAGCAGTTCTTC. This sequence encodes CASSHTRVNEQFF.

In its sample, this clonotype was seen many times. The chain recombines TRBV7-9 with TRBJ1-1; weak D call: TRBD1 (5 bases). Germline V gene data show CDR1 as SEHNR and CDR2 as FQNEAQ (reference sequence). CDR3 size: 15 residues. Trimming removed 1 base from V and 4 bases from J, with 13 bases in between. The CDR3 nucleotides are TGTGCCAGCAGCTTAGTAAGTGGGGGTCTCACTGAAGCTTTCTTT. Its translation is CASSLVSGGLTEAFF.

The table lists this clonotype with a few counts. This rearrangement joins TRBV5-5 to TRBJ2-1; D unclear. CDR1 is SGHKS, CDR2 YYEKEE, per germline (reference sequence). Trimming took off 0 bases at V and 1 base at J, with 8 bases between the two ends. The CDR3 is made up of 15 amino acids. This CDR3 reads CASSLGLLSYNEQFF. CDR3 bases: TGTGCCAGCAGCTTGGGACTGCTGTCCTACAATGAGCAGTTCTTC.

The gene calls are TRBV5-1 and TRBJ2-6; 9 bases align to TRBD1. Unmatched junction bases numbered 6, after V lost 8 bases and J lost 0 bases. CDR3 length: 16 amino acids. Germline CDR1 and CDR2: SGHRS and YFSETQ. The CDR3 sequence: CASGAGQGSGANVLTF. CDR3 in DNA: TGCGCCAGTGGGGCGGGACAGGGCTCTGGGGCCAACGTCCTGACTTTC. The full variable domain, its missing parts supplied by reference TRBV5-1 and TRBJ2-6, is KAGVTQTPRYLIKTRGQQVTLSCSPISGHRSVSWYQQTPGQGLQFLFEYFSETQRNKGNFPGRFSGRQFSNSRSEMNVSTLELGDSALYLCASGAGQGSGANVLTFGAGSRLTVL.

This clonotype came up many times. The rearrangement links TRBV6-2 or TRBV6-3 to TRBJ2-3, with D uncertain. The germline gives CDR1 MNHEY, CDR2 SVGEGT. The CDR3 length is 16 residues. Trimming removed 2 bases from V and 0 bases from J, with 12 bases in between. The CDR3 loop is CASSYPPLLSTDTQYF. CDR3 nucleotide sequence: TGTGCCAGCAGTTACCCACCCCTTCTAAGCACAGATACGCAGTATTTT.

This clonotype has a count of ten or more. The rearrangement uses TRBV13 and TRBJ2-1; 14 nucleotides line up with TRBD2. The length of the CDR3 is 19 residues. After removal of 5 bases from V and 4 bases from J, the junction contained 13 bases not matched to a gene. The V gene's germline CDR1 is PRHDT and CDR2 FYEKMQ (reference sequence). The CDR3 bases are TGTGCCAGCAGCGAAACCCAGGGACTAGCGGGAGATCGGTACAATGAGCAGTTCTTC. Protein: CASSETQGLAGDRYNEQFF.

In this sample, this clonotype turned up many times. The chain links TRBV7-8 to TRBJ2-5; TRBD1 might be the D (5 bases). V shed 1 base and J shed 4 bases, with 16 bases lying between them. CDR1 SGHVS and CDR2 FQNEAQ come from the germline V gene. The CDR3 totals 16 residues. The CDR3 bases are TGTGCCAGCAGCTTAGGGGGCCTGGTCGTCCCAGAGACCCAGTACTTC. Residues: CASSLGGLVVPETQYF. Full variable domain (rest looked up from reference TRBV7-8 and TRBJ2-5): GAGVSQSPRYKVAKRGQDVALRCDPISGHVSLFWYQQALGQGPEFLTYFQNEAQLDKSGLPSDRFFAERPEGSVSTLKIQRTQQEDSAVYLCASSLGGLVVPETQYFGPGTRLLVL.

The chain uses TRBV11-2 and TRBJ2-5; 7 bases line up with TRBD1. Germline V gene sequence: CDR1 SGHAT, CDR2 FQNNGV. The CDR3 covers 14 residues. The junction had 1 base not matched to a gene; V was cut back by 3 bases and J by 0 bases. Written as DNA, the CDR3 is TGTGCCAGCAGCTTCAGGGGGTACCAAGAGACCCAGTACTTC. Its protein product is CASSFRGYQETQYF.

This clonotype occurred a few times. The chain couples TRBV18 to TRBJ2-3; D gene unclear. This CDR3 has 14 amino acids. Trimming removed 3 bases from V and 4 bases from J, with 11 bases in between. The germline gives CDR1 KGHSH, CDR2 LQKENI. The CDR3 loop reads CASSPSPPPDTQYF. The DNA of the CDR3 is TGTGCCAGCTCACCCTCACCCCCGCCAGATACGCAGTATTTT.

V gene TRBV7-8 combines with J gene TRBJ2-6, with D possibly called TRBD1 or TRBD2 (6 bases each). Germline CDR1 and CDR2: SGHVS and FQNEAQ. The V end was cut by 0 bases, the J end by 1 base, with 10 bases between. CDR3 length: 17 amino acids. Here the CDR3 DNA reads TGTGCCAGCAGCTTAGCGCAGGGGAGGTCTGGGGCCAACGTCCTGACTTTC. Amino acids: CASSLAQGRSGANVLTF.

This clonotype was recorded many times. The V call is TRBV27, the J call TRBJ2-7, with D maybe TRBD2 (7 bases). V was trimmed by 3 bases and J by 5 bases, leaving 14 bases between them. The CDR3 runs to 14 residues. Germline-derived CDR1 and CDR2 are MNHEY and SMNVEV (reference sequence). The CDR3 sequence: CASSFWQGRDEQYF. The CDR3 DNA is TGTGCCAGCAGTTTTTGGCAGGGGAGGGACGAGCAGTACTTC.

This clonotype was seen more than once but under ten times. The chain uses TRBV7-3 and TRBJ2-1, with unresolved D. This CDR3 is built from 16 residues. Germline V CDR1 and CDR2: SGHTA, FQGTGA. V lost 7 bases to trimming and J lost 5 bases, with 21 bases between them. CDR3 nucleotides: TGTGCCAGCATCTACCCCCCCCATGATCCGGACAATGAGCAGTTCTTC. Amino acids: CASIYPPHDPDNEQFF.

This clonotype occurred many times. This chain joins TRBV20-1 and TRBJ2-1, with 16 bases that match TRBD2. The CDR3 consists of 15 residues. From germline, CDR1 is DFQATT and CDR2 SNEGSKA (reference sequence). The ends lost 4 bases at V and 6 bases at J; junction bases unmatched: 3. In DNA, the CDR3 is TGCAGTGCTACCGGGACTAGCGGGAGGGCCAATGAGCAGTTCTTC. It codes for CSATGTSGRANEQFF.

The table lists this clonotype with many counts. This chain connects TRBV6-4 to TRBJ2-2; 7 bases align to TRBD2. The CDR3 spans 14 residues. Looked up from germline, CDR1 is MRHNA and CDR2 is SNTAGT. The J segment lost 4 bases and the V segment lost 6 bases, leaving 5 bases of the junction unmatched. CDR3 bases: TGTGCCAGCAGGCCCGGGGGGAGCACCGGGGAGCTGTTTTTT. Translation: CASRPGGSTGELFF.

The chain has TRBV29-1 and TRBJ2-5, with D maybe TRBD2 (6 bases). Looked up from germline, CDR1 is SQVTM and CDR2 is ANQGSEA. The CDR3 totals 18 residues. The V end lost 0 bases, the J end lost 2 bases, and 22 bases lay between the germline ends. CDR3 residues: CSVEDPSYAGKGQETQYF. For the CDR3, the DNA is TGCAGCGTTGAAGACCCAAGTTACGCGGGAAAGGGGCAAGAGACCCAGTACTTC.

The chain has TRBV20-1 and TRBJ2-5; D possibly matches TRBD1 or TRBD2 (5 bases each). CDR1 is DFQATT, CDR2 SNEGSKA, per germline (reference sequence). The V gene lost 5 bases and the J gene lost 5 bases, with 15 bases spanning the gap. CDR3 length equals 13 residues. The CDR3 DNA reads as TGCAGTGCTCGGGACGGCGACGGGGAGACCCAGTACTTC. It yields the protein CSARDGDGETQYF.

V is TRBV3-1 and J is TRBJ2-3; 8 bases fit TRBD1. The CDR3 runs to 16 residues. CDR1 LGHDT and CDR2 YNNKEL come from the germline V gene (reference sequence). With 4 bases clipped from V and 5 bases from J, the junction kept 11 bases outside the gene matches. The CDR3 region has the DNA TGTGCCAGCAGCCCAAGATTTACAGGGGGTCTAGATACGCAGTATTTT. It specifies CASSPRFTGGLDTQYF.

The chain has TRBV27 and TRBJ2-7, with 8 bases matching TRBD2. From germline, CDR1 is MNHEY and CDR2 SMNVEV (reference sequence). Trimming cost V 4 bases and J 13 bases; bases outside gene matches: 9. This CDR3 has 12 amino acids. The CDR3 nucleotides read TGTGCCAGCAGTTCCCGAGGGAGCGGGAGTTACTTC. Protein: CASSSRGSGSYF.

This clonotype showed up many times. The chain joins TRBV5-1 to TRBJ2-7, with D uncertain. This CDR3 contains 12 residues. CDR1 and CDR2 (germline): SGHRS, YFSETQ. Trimming cost V 1 base and J 2 bases, with 4 bases left between them. CDR3 sequence reads: CASSLPAYEQYF. DNA of the CDR3: TGCGCCAGCAGCTTGCCGGCCTACGAGCAGTACTTC.

This clonotype was detected only a few times. V is TRBV11-1 and J is TRBJ1-1; 8 bases agree with TRBD1. CDR1 SGHAT and CDR2 FQDESV come from the germline V gene (reference sequence). The CDR3 is 14 amino acids. The J segment lost 1 base and the V segment lost 4 bases, leaving 2 bases of the junction unmatched. The CDR3 protein is CASSSDRENTEAFF. The CDR3 bases are TGTGCCAGCAGCTCGGACAGGGAGAACACTGAAGCTTTCTTT.